This T cell receptor beta chain was observed in a study of response to subunit inactivated influenza vaccine. Study observations and caveats: A suggestion made by the authors is that each seasonal influenza vaccination recruits few new T cells.

TCRdb passed the RT-PCR reads through MiXCR, listing each CDR3 protein once. The sample shows about 180,000 distinct CDR3 sequences, around 9% of them seen only once. The CDR3 loop spans 14 amino acids. The germline V and J ends were trimmed by 5 bases and 3 bases, with 12 bases remaining between them. Germline V gene sequence: CDR1 SGHTA, CDR2 FQGTGA. On this clonotype itself: As yet, its antigen is unknown.

The TCR sequence derives from a man in his fifties who received an inactivated influenza vaccine. The specimen was non-naive T cells sorted from PBMCs, collected on the day of vaccination. The V gene is TRBV7-3, the J gene TRBJ2-3; D not resolved. CDR3 coding DNA: TGTGCCAGCAGCCGAGGCGGTATGACAGATACGCAGTATTTT. Amino acids: CASSRGGMTDTQYF.